The 25 T cell receptor beta chains below were found in one sample sequenced in a study of blood T cell repertoires in COVID-19. The method was immunoSEQ multiplex PCR; TCRdb's version includes in-frame clones alone and lacks a portion of them. In the table there are some 120,000 clones, around 88% of which are singletons. The sample comprised peripheral blood. The receptors derive from a human donor with acute or convalescent COVID-19. The donor label of this sample is uncertain.

The V call is TRBV25-1, the J call TRBJ1-2; 10 bases map to TRBD1. Germline trimming cut 6 bases from V and 8 bases from J; bases unmatched to any gene: 12. CDR1 and CDR2 from the germline V gene are MGHDK and SYGVNS. This CDR3 is 15 amino acids long. CDR3 amino acids: CASSPRQGAVGGYTF. The CDR3 DNA is TGTGCCAGCAGCCCCCGACAGGGGGCAGTTGGGGGCTACACCTTC.

This chain uses TRBV28 with TRBJ1-2, with 9 bases fitting TRBD1. Germline lookup yields CDR1 MDHEN and CDR2 SYDVKM. CDR3 length: 12 amino acids. V lost 7 bases, J lost 7 bases, and 4 bases stayed unmatched. This CDR3 is CASTTGGSGYTF. CDR3 sequence (DNA): TGTGCCAGCACCACAGGGGGCTCTGGCTACACCTTC.

This chain joins TRBV19 and TRBJ2-3; 9 positions agree with TRBD2. V shed 8 bases and J 5 bases; nucleotides not matched to a gene: 5. Germline-derived CDR1 and CDR2 are LNHDA and SQIVND (reference sequence). The length of the CDR3 is 13 residues. The CDR3 protein is CASASSGKDTQYF. The CDR3 DNA reads TGTGCCAGTGCCTCTAGCGGGAAAGATACGCAGTATTTT.

The chain employs TRBV30 and TRBJ2-2; a weak D match, TRBD2 (5 bases). Germline V gives CDR1 GTSNPN, CDR2 SVGIG (reference sequence). Trimming cost V 1 base and J 0 bases, with 6 bases left between them. CDR3 length: 14 residues. The CDR3 loop is CAWSGGANTGELFF. For the CDR3, the DNA is TGTGCCTGGAGTGGGGGAGCGAACACCGGGGAGCTGTTTTTT.

The rearrangement links TRBV7-2 to TRBJ2-4; 7 bases are a match to TRBD1. CDR1 is SGHTA and CDR2 is FQGNSA in the germline V gene. The CDR3 is 15 residues long. With V trimmed by 5 bases and J by 5 bases, 9 bases remained unmatched. The chain's CDR3 is CASSHGTVPENIQYF. The CDR3, as DNA: TGTGCCAGCAGCCACGGGACAGTCCCTGAAAACATTCAGTACTTC.

In its sample, this clone was seen once. The chain's CDR3 is CASSLDYTLNTGELFF. In DNA, the CDR3 is TGTGCCAGCAGCTTAGATTACACATTGAACACCGGGGAGCTGTTTTTT. V and J are TRBV7-9 and TRBJ2-2; no reliable D call. The CDR3 sequence is 16 residues long. Germline V CDR1 and CDR2: SEHNR, FQNEAQ (reference sequence). V lost 1 base to trimming and J lost 1 base, with 10 bases between them.

The chain joins TRBV11-3 to TRBJ1-4; 7 bases align to TRBD1. V dropped 0 bases and J dropped 0; count of bases not matched to a gene: 13. Germline lookup yields CDR1 SGHNT and CDR2 YENEEA. The CDR3 runs 20 residues. CDR3 protein: CASSLDLGPGTAATNEKLFF. The CDR3 coding sequence is TGTGCCAGCAGCTTAGACCTGGGTCCCGGGACAGCTGCAACTAATGAAAAACTGTTTTTT.

This chain uses TRBV27 with TRBJ2-7; D perhaps matches TRBD1 (6 bases). Trimming shortened V by 3 bases and J by 4 bases, and 13 bases separated the two germline ends. The CDR3 length is 14 residues. Germline V gene lookup returns CDR1 MNHEY and CDR2 SMNVEV (reference sequence). CDR3 sequence: CASSFGTSAYEQYF. Here the CDR3 DNA reads TGTGCCAGCAGTTTCGGGACATCCGCTTACGAGCAGTACTTC.

The chain links TRBV29-1 to TRBJ1-2; TRBD1 might be the D (5 bases). Germline V gives CDR1 SQVTM, CDR2 ANQGSEA. The germline V and J ends were trimmed by 6 bases and 2 bases, with 10 bases remaining between them. The CDR3 is 12 residues long. CDR3 DNA sequence: TGCAGCGTCTTGGAGGGGAACTATGGCTACACCTTC. As protein: CSVLEGNYGYTF.

The chain has TRBV5-1 and TRBJ2-7; D gene uncertain. Germline loops: CDR1 SGHRS, CDR2 YFSETQ. CDR3 length equals 15 residues. V dropped 2 bases and J dropped 1 base, with 13 bases sitting between them. In nucleotides, the CDR3 is TGCGCCAGCAGCTTCGGTGGTATGTATTCCTACGAGCAGTACTTC. Translated: CASSFGGMYSYEQYF.

The chain employs TRBV7-2 and TRBJ1-1; unclear D gene. In germline, CDR1 is SGHTA, CDR2 FQGNSA. The germline V and J ends were trimmed by 0 bases and 4 bases, with 12 bases remaining between them. CDR3 length: 15 residues. The CDR3 sequence is CASSLATGIGTEAFF. The CDR3 DNA reads TGTGCCAGCAGCTTAGCTACCGGTATTGGCACTGAAGCTTTCTTT.

This chain links TRBV19 with TRBJ2-6; possibly TRBD1 for D (5 bases). V lost 6 bases to trimming and J lost 2 bases, with 11 bases between them. The V gene's germline CDR1 is LNHDA and CDR2 SQIVND (reference sequence). The CDR3 extends over 15 amino acids. The CDR3 protein is CASSRDNAGANVLTF. The CDR3 DNA reads as TGTGCCAGTAGCAGGGATAATGCTGGGGCCAACGTCCTGACTTTC.

The chain has TRBV7-8 and TRBJ2-5; 11 positions agree with TRBD2. CDR3 size: 16 residues. Germline V gene sequence: CDR1 SGHVS, CDR2 FQNEAQ. Trimming cost V 4 bases and J 0 bases; bases outside gene matches: 4. The CDR3 region is CASSSPTSGNQETQYF. In DNA, the CDR3 is TGTGCCAGCAGCTCCCCGACTAGCGGGAACCAAGAGACCCAGTACTTC. The variable domain in full, with the rest retrieved from reference TRBV7-8 and TRBJ2-5, is GAGVSQSPRYKVAKRGQDVALRCDPISGHVSLFWYQQALGQGPEFLTYFQNEAQLDKSGLPSDRFFAERPEGSVSTLKIQRTQQEDSAVYLCASSSPTSGNQETQYFGPGTRLLVL.

This chain links TRBV28 with TRBJ1-3; 8 bases line up with TRBD1. The CDR3 is made up of 15 amino acids. Losses at the gene ends were 4 bases for V and 4 bases for J; bases not matched to a gene: 6. The V gene's germline CDR1 is MDHEN and CDR2 SYDVKM. CDR3 nucleotides: TGTGCCAGCAGTTCGAACCGGGACAGGGGAAACACCATATATTTT. Residues: CASSSNRDRGNTIYF.

This chain connects TRBV29-1 to TRBJ2-3; 7 bases match TRBD2. The germline V gene encodes CDR1 SQVTM and CDR2 ANQGSEA. The CDR3 consists of 11 residues. Trimming cost V 5 bases and J 7 bases; bases outside gene matches: 3. The CDR3 sequence: CSVTGGNTQYF. CDR3 nucleotides: TGCAGCGTTACGGGAGGAAATACGCAGTATTTT.

V and J are TRBV10-3 and TRBJ2-6; TRBD1 is a possible D gene (6 bases). V lost 0 bases and J lost 0, with 15 bases in between. Germline assignment: CDR1 ENHRY and CDR2 SYGVKD. This CDR3 is built from 19 residues. The CDR3 coding sequence is TGTGCCATCAGTGAGTCGACGGACAGACCCTCCTCTGGGGCCAACGTCCTGACTTTC. It translates to CAISESTDRPSSGANVLTF.

The chain joins TRBV30 to TRBJ1-1, with a weak D call TRBD1 (5 bases). This CDR3 has 13 residues. The V gene lost 5 bases and the J gene lost 2 bases, with 12 bases spanning the gap. The germline CDR1 and CDR2 sequences are GTSNPN and SVGIG (reference sequence). In DNA, the CDR3 is TGTGCCTGGGACTTGACAGTTAACACTGAAGCTTTCTTT. Translating gives CAWDLTVNTEAFF.

The chain combines TRBV20-1 with TRBJ2-3, with 8 bases fitting TRBD2. The J segment lost 0 bases and the V segment lost 3 bases, leaving 5 bases of the junction unmatched. The CDR3 contains 15 residues. The germline V gene has CDR1 DFQATT and CDR2 SNEGSKA (reference sequence). The CDR3 DNA reads as TGCAGTGCTAGTGAGCGGGGGCTTAGCACAGATACGCAGTATTTT. The encoded protein is CSASERGLSTDTQYF.

This clone was counted a single time. The CDR3 loop is CASSQAWDRASEETQYF. The DNA of the CDR3 is TGCGCCAGCAGCCAAGCATGGGACAGGGCGTCTGAGGAGACCCAGTACTTC. The V gene is TRBV4-1, the J gene TRBJ2-5; 9 nucleotides match TRBD1. V lost 1 base to trimming and J lost 5 bases; unmatched junction nucleotides: 11. The CDR3 runs to 17 residues. CDR1 is MGHRA, CDR2 YSYEKL, per germline.

The count of this clone is one. The chain's CDR3 is CASSLTRERISGANVLTF. Written as DNA, the CDR3 is TGTGCCAGCAGTTTAACGAGGGAGAGGATCTCTGGGGCCAACGTCCTGACTTTC. The chain joins TRBV27 to TRBJ2-6, with a tentative D call TRBD2 (5 bases). Between the trimmed V and J ends, which lost 2 bases and 0 bases, there was a span of 14 bases. This CDR3 region has 18 residues. Germline V gives CDR1 MNHEY, CDR2 SMNVEV (reference sequence).

V is TRBV29-1 and J is TRBJ1-2, with no clear D. V was clipped by 6 bases and J by 5 bases, with 10 bases between them. The CDR3 covers 11 residues. Germline CDR1 reads SQVTM; CDR2 reads ANQGSEA. The CDR3: CSVHGTYGYTF. The CDR3 bases are TGCAGCGTGCACGGTACTTATGGCTACACCTTC.

This clone was detected a few times. The genes are TRBV7-3 and TRBJ2-7; TRBD2 matches at 12 bases. J gave up 4 bases and V 3 bases, and 1 base lay outside the gene matches. Germline CDR1 reads SGHTA; CDR2 reads FQGTGA. There are 14 residues in the CDR3. The CDR3 DNA reads TGTGCCAGCAGCTTGACTAGCGGGAGTTACGAGCAGTACTTC. Translated: CASSLTSGSYEQYF.

This rearrangement joins TRBV28 to TRBJ2-7; D is possibly TRBD2 (5 bases). Germline V CDR1 and CDR2: MDHEN, SYDVKM. Between the trimmed V and J ends, which lost 4 bases and 3 bases, there was a span of 7 bases. The CDR3 covers 12 residues. In DNA, the CDR3 is TGTGCCAGCAGTTCCCGGGGCTACGAGCAGTACTTC. Protein: CASSSRGYEQYF.

CDR3 bases: TGCAGCGTTGCTGTCAGGGGCTACGAGCAGTACTTC. It codes for CSVAVRGYEQYF. This chain joins TRBV29-1 and TRBJ2-7; a possible D gene is TRBD1 (6 bases). The CDR3 extends over 12 amino acids. Germline CDR1 reads SQVTM; CDR2 reads ANQGSEA. Trimming cost V 4 bases and J 3 bases, with 10 bases left between them.

The chain is built from TRBV4-1 and TRBJ2-4; perhaps TRBD1 as D (6 bases). The CDR3 runs to 16 residues. Germline CDR1 is MGHRA and CDR2 is YSYEKL. Trimming cost V 4 bases and J 2 bases, with 15 bases left between them. In DNA form, the CDR3 reads TGCGCCAGCAGCCCTCCGGCGAGGGGGTCCAAAAACATTCAGTACTTC. It yields the protein CASSPPARGSKNIQYF.